This T cell receptor (beta chain) was obtained from a study of CXCR3-negative and CXCR3-positive naive CD8 T cells. With regard to this clonotype: Its antigen is unidentified.

Germline V gene lookup returns CDR1 MDHEN and CDR2 SYDVKM. The CDR3 runs to 14 residues. Naive CD8+ T lymphocytes were specified as CD45RO-CCR7+CD27+CD95-. Study-wide points: Diversity proved comparably high across both naive subsets and much lower in memory CD8+ cells. In CXCR3-positive naive cells, the TRB CDR3s were more hydrophobic than in CXCR3-negative naive cells. TRBV-TRBJ usage was similar across naive CXCR3 subsets but distinct in memory cells.

The libraries of TRB cDNA were constructed through 5' RACE using UMI labels. TCRdb reprocessed the 5' RACE reads, keeping one entry per CDR3 protein, no DNA. This sample contains some 100,000 distinct CDR3 sequences. The rearrangement links TRBV28 to TRBJ2-7. The sequenced material came from naive CXCR3+ CD8+ T cells from blood. Subset reported: CD45RO-CCR7+CD27+CD95- naive CD8+ T cells expressing CXCR3 (TNR3+). This receptor was taken from a human donor in good health. Some clones in this sample may be carry-over from other donors' samples. The CDR3 loop is CASSTRQDPYEQYF.